This is a list of T cell receptor beta chains from one sample in a study of cytomegalovirus exposure and HLA in healthy donors. The table came from immunoSEQ multiplex PCR; TCRdb's copy has only in-frame clones and leaves some out. The sample comprises 120,000 to 150,000 clones, about 79% of which are singletons, and roughly 4% rests with the top ten. The sample consisted of PBMCs. These receptor sequences come from a man aged 35 to 55 in good health and CMV-seropositive. Each CDR3 is given with its conserved first and last residue. The D gene is left open where the match is weak. Clone size is stated in some rows and not others, as once, few, many or a class when expanded.

TRBJ2-7 . TRBV4-2 . CASSRANRVEQYF TGTGCCAGCAGCCGAGCTAACAGGGTCGAGCAGTACTTC
TRBJ1-1 . TRBV6-5 . CASSSTPGRGGTEAFF TGTGCCAGCAGTTCCACGCCGGGCCGCGGGGGCACTGAAGCTTTCTTT
TRBJ1-1 TRBD1 TRBV9 once CASSSGQGGGAEAFF TGTGCCAGCAGCTCCGGACAGGGGGGGGGAGCTGAAGCTTTCTTT
TRBJ1-1 TRBD1 TRBV27 . CASSSPGQAGVAFF TGTGCCAGCAGTTCCCCAGGACAGGCTGGGGTAGCTTTCTTT
TRBJ2-3 TRBD2 TRBV5-8 few CASSVVWRGGLDTQYF TGTGCCAGCAGCGTCGTGTGGCGGGGGGGCCTAGATACGCAGTATTTT
TRBJ1-2 . TRBV6-6 . CASRSTWEADGYTF TGTGCCAGCAGGTCGACATGGGAGGCCGATGGCTACACCTTC
TRBJ2-5 . TRBV7-7 . CASSPYETGWETQYF TGTGCTAGCAGCCCGTACGAGACAGGCTGGGAGACCCAGTACTTC
TRBJ2-5 TRBD2 TRBV7-2 . CASSLVASGGAAQETQYF TGTGCCAGCAGCTTAGTGGCTAGCGGGGGGGCGGCCCAAGAGACCCAGTACTTC
TRBJ2-1 . TRBV11-1 . CASSPTTQGGWDEQFF TGTGCCAGCAGCCCTACCACCCAGGGGGGTTGGGATGAGCAGTTCTTC
TRBJ2-5 . TRBV7-9 . CASSPPGSQETQYF TGTGCCAGCAGCCCCCCCGGGAGCCAAGAGACCCAGTACTTC
TRBJ2-5 . TRBV7-8 . CASSRGEAETQYF TGTGCCAGCAGCCGAGGTGAGGCAGAGACCCAGTACTTC